The next 10 T cell receptor beta chains were all read from a single sample in a study of beta chain features in type 1 diabetes. Broader study findings: Among all four CD4+ subsets, Type 1 diabetes patients had TCRB CDR3s that were moderately but significantly shorter.

What was sequenced were expressed TCRB transcripts, since all of the isolated RNA had been reverse transcribed. This table comes from immunoSEQ multiplex PCR, and its TCRdb copy is limited to in-frame clones, with some not included. The sample lists about 52,000 clones; under 50% were seen once. These receptors' targets are unknown. The sequenced sample consisted of Tregs from blood. The source is a young man with type 1 diabetes.

The chain recombines TRBV15 with TRBJ2-5; 7 positions agree with TRBD1. The J segment lost 11 bases and the V segment lost 3 bases, leaving 9 bases of the junction unmatched. CDR3 length equals 13 residues. Germline values: CDR1 LNHNV, CDR2 YYDKDF (reference sequence). CDR3 region: CATSRDRLEEQYF. DNA of the CDR3: TGTGCCACCAGCAGGGACAGGCTCGAGGAGCAGTACTTC.

This clone was observed a few times. This sample includes further DNA sequences coding for the same CDR3. The J gene is TRBJ2-5, the V gene TRBV7-2, with a weak D call TRBD1 (6 bases). This CDR3 spans 13 amino acids. The V gene lost 5 bases and the J gene lost 5 bases, with 12 bases spanning the gap. Germline V gene data show CDR1 as SGHTA and CDR2 as FQGNSA. CDR3 nucleotide sequence: TGTGCCAGCAGCCTCACAGGGTATGAGACCCAGTACTTC. Translating it yields CASSLTGYETQYF.

The rearrangement joins TRBV18 to TRBJ2-7; a weak D match, TRBD2 (6 bases). CDR1 KGHSH and CDR2 LQKENI come from the germline V gene. The CDR3 has 20 amino acids. Trimming stripped 0 bases from V and 4 bases from J, with 28 bases between. The CDR3 DNA reads as TGTGCCAGCTCACCACCTAGCGGAGCTCGAAATAACGAGCACCAGTACGAGCAGTACTTC. Translating gives CASSPPSGARNNEHQYEQYF.

The rearrangement joins TRBV5-5 to TRBJ2-6; 10 positions agree with TRBD1. V lost 4 bases, J lost 1 base, and 8 bases stayed unmatched. CDR1 and CDR2 (germline): SGHKS, YYEKEE (reference sequence). There are 18 residues in the CDR3. The CDR3 protein is CASSQTTGGYSGANVLTF. As DNA, the CDR3 is TGTGCCAGCAGCCAGACGACAGGGGGCTATTCTGGGGCCAACGTCCTGACTTTC.

V is TRBV28 and J is TRBJ2-2, with 7 bases aligning to TRBD1. Germline V lookup: CDR1 MDHEN, CDR2 SYDVKM. The CDR3 spans 15 residues. Trimming at V came to 1 base and at J to 5 bases, leaving 4 bases not matched to a gene. CDR3 nucleotides: TGTGCCAGCAGTTTATATTCAGGGGGTACCGGGGAGCTGTTTTTT. Translated: CASSLYSGGTGELFF. The full variable domain, with the rest looked up from reference TRBV28 and TRBJ2-2, is DVKVTQSSRYLVKRTGEKVFLECVQDMDHENMFWYRQDPGLGLRLIYFSYDVKMKEKGDIPEGYSVSREKKERFSLILESASTNQTSMYLCASSLYSGGTGELFFGEGSRLTVL.

The chain is built from TRBV7-3 and TRBJ1-1; a possible D gene is TRBD1 (5 bases). The germline V and J ends were trimmed by 4 bases and 2 bases, with 8 bases remaining between them. The CDR3 is 13 residues long. CDR1 SGHTA and CDR2 FQGTGA come from the germline V gene. CDR3 sequence (DNA): TGTGCCAGCAGCTCGGACACCAACACTGAAGCTTTCTTT. Its translation: CASSSDTNTEAFF.

CDR3 sequence reads: CASRLDSGRRETQYF. The CDR3 DNA reads TGTGCCAGCAGGCTAGATAGCGGGAGGCGTGAGACCCAGTACTTC. This rearrangement joins TRBV28 to TRBJ2-5; TRBD2 matches at 10 bases. The CDR3 is made up of 15 amino acids. CDR1 is MDHEN, CDR2 SYDVKM, per germline. Trimming removed 6 bases from V and 5 bases from J; junction bases left unmatched: 9.

This chain connects TRBV5-5 to TRBJ2-7; D is possibly TRBD1 (5 bases). Germline CDR1 is SGHKS and CDR2 is YYEKEE (reference sequence). Trimming left V 7 bases short and J 5 bases short, with 13 bases between. The CDR3 consists of 12 residues. The CDR3 spells CASCRDLNEQYF. The DNA for the CDR3 is TGTGCCAGCTGCAGGGATTTGAACGAGCAGTACTTC.

This clone has only a few counts. The chain joins TRBV7-9 to TRBJ1-2, with 10 bases matching TRBD1. Germline loops: CDR1 SEHNR, CDR2 FQNEAQ (reference sequence). This CDR3 contains 14 residues. Trimming took 4 bases from V and 7 from J; bases not matched to a gene: 6. This chain's CDR3 is CASSSGQGISGYTF. CDR3 coding DNA: TGTGCCAGCAGCTCGGGACAGGGGATAAGTGGCTACACCTTC.

This clone has a handful of counts. This CDR3 is CSVRTGEVHEQYF. CDR3 sequence (DNA): TGCAGCGTCAGGACAGGGGAAGTCCACGAGCAGTACTTC. The gene calls are TRBV29-1 and TRBJ2-7; TRBD1 matches 9 bases. This CDR3 is built from 13 residues. CDR1 and CDR2 from the germline V gene are SQVTM and ANQGSEA. The junction had 8 bases not matched to a gene; V was cut back by 6 bases and J by 5 bases.